This passage covers 5 T cell receptor beta chains from one sample sequenced in a study of blood T cell repertoires in COVID-19. This table comes from immunoSEQ multiplex PCR, and its TCRdb copy is limited to in-frame clones, with some not included. The data show about 220,000 clones, approximately 85% seen once. Sequencing input: peripheral blood. The receptors stem from a woman aged 70-85 years with COVID-19, enrolled during active disease.

This clone was counted a few times. The CDR3 region has the DNA TGCGCCAGCCGGAGCGGGAGTTCGGCCGGGGAGCTGTTTTTT. As protein: CASRSGSSAGELFF. The J gene is TRBJ2-2, the V gene TRBV10-1, with TRBD2 matching 8 bases. Germline loops: CDR1 WNHNN, CDR2 SYGVQD (reference sequence). V lost 8 bases to trimming and J lost 6 bases; unmatched junction nucleotides: 8. This CDR3 region has 14 residues.

V is TRBV28 and J is TRBJ1-5; TRBD1 matches 7 bases. CDR3 length: 13 amino acids. Trimming at V came to 6 bases and at J to 2 bases, leaving 1 base not matched to a gene. CDR1 and CDR2 (germline): MDHEN, SYDVKM. CDR3 sequence (DNA): TGTGCCAGCAGCGACAGGGGCAATCAGCCCCAGCATTTT. Translating gives CASSDRGNQPQHF.

The chain recombines TRBV11-3 with TRBJ2-5; 9 bases align to TRBD1. The length of the CDR3 is 15 residues. Germline V lookup: CDR1 SGHNT, CDR2 YENEEA. The ends lost 5 bases at V and 5 bases at J; junction bases unmatched: 9. The CDR3 nucleotides read TGTGCCAGCAGCGCCCGACAGGGGGAGGCGGAGACCCAGTACTTC. It translates to CASSARQGEAETQYF.

The rearrangement links TRBV27 to TRBJ2-4; TRBD1 is a possible D gene (5 bases). V shed 4 bases and J shed 0 bases, with 13 bases lying between them. The germline V gene encodes CDR1 MNHEY and CDR2 SMNVEV (reference sequence). This CDR3 is built from 16 residues. CDR3 in DNA: TGTGCCAGCAGTTCGTACCAGGGTGGAGCCAAAAACATTCAGTACTTC. This gives the protein CASSSYQGGAKNIQYF.

V is TRBV28 and J is TRBJ1-6; no reliable D call. Germline V gene sequence: CDR1 MDHEN, CDR2 SYDVKM. The CDR3 extends over 15 amino acids. V dropped 7 bases and J dropped 9 bases, with 19 bases sitting between them. This chain's CDR3 is CASIPSAGPGSPLHF. The CDR3 DNA is TGTGCCAGCATCCCTTCTGCGGGCCCCGGTTCACCCCTCCACTTT.